The entry below describes one T cell receptor (beta chain). Its antigen is as yet unknown. The source of the sample is a study of T cells in localized non-small cell lung cancer. Data came from immunoSEQ multiplex PCR; TCRdb stores just in-frame clones and leaves some out. The sample includes about 33,000 clones, about four fifths of them seen just once. The CDR3 is 12 amino acids. CDR1 and CDR2 (germline): SQVTM, ANQGSEA. The V end lost 7 bases, the J end lost 7 bases, and 14 bases lay between the germline ends. Study-level findings and limits: There were a median roughly 60 of the top 100 tumor clones appearing in adjacent lung. Among blood samples, higher T cell density accompanied longer overall survival.

The source material was peripheral blood, sampled before any cancer treatment. The chain is built from TRBV29-1 and TRBJ2-4; TRBD1 is a possible D gene (6 bases). The TCR was taken from a male donor older than 55 with stage III squamous cell lung carcinoma. CDR3 bases: TGCAGCGCCAGGGGTCAAGGGAACATTCAGTACTTC. It codes for CSARGQGNIQYF.